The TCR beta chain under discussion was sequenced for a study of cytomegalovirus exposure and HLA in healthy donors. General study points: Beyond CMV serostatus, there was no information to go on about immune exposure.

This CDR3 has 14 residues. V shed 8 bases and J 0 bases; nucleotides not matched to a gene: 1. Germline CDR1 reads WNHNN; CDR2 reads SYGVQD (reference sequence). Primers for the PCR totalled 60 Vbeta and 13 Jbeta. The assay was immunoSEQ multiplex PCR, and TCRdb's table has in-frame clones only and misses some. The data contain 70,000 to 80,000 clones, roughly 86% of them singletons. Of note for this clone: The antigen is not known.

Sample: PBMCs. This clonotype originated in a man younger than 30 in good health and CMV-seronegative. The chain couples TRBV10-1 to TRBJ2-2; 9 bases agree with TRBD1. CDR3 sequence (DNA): TGCGCCAGCCGACAGGGGGCGAACACCGGGGAGCTGTTTTTT. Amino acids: CASRQGANTGELFF.